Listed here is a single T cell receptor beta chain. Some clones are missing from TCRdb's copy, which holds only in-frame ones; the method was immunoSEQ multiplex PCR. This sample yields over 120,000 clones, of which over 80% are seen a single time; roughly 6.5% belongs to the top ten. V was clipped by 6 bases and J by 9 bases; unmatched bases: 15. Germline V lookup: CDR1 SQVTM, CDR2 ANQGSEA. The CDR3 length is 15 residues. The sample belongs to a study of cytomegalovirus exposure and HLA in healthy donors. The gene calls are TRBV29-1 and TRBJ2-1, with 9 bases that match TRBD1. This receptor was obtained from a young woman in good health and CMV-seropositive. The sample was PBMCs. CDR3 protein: CSVPLAGQGWSEQFF. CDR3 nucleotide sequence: TGCAGCGTCCCTCTTGCAGGACAGGGGTGGAGTGAGCAGTTCTTC.